The sample holds a few counts of the clone carrying this T cell receptor beta chain. The sample is drawn from a study of blood T cell repertoires in COVID-19. Background on the study: Material from acute and convalescent COVID-19 was sourced from the United States, Italy and Spain. PBMCs, B-cell-depleted T cells, or T cells were the source of the cDNA or gDNA that made up the material.

Germline lookup yields CDR1 SGDLS and CDR2 YYNGEE. The CDR3 totals 15 residues. Unmatched junction bases numbered 7, after V lost 0 bases and J lost 9 bases. Study processing details: From reference gene primer amplification, estimates of nucleated cell counts were derived. Sequencing was performed with immunoSEQ multiplex PCR; in TCRdb, only in-frame clones are kept and a portion is missing. V and J calls and clone size are those listed in that table; D and trimming were worked out from the DNA. The sample holds fewer than 150,000 clones, about 87% seen once. The sequence was collected from a human donor in a cohort sampled during active COVID-19. The J gene is TRBJ2-4, the V gene TRBV9; 9 bases match TRBD1. Sequences were obtained from peripheral blood. In DNA, the CDR3 is TGTGCCAGCAGCGTAGGGGACAGGGAAGAAGGCATTCAGTACTTC. This codes for CASSVGDREEGIQYF.